This T cell receptor beta chain was obtained from a study of cytomegalovirus exposure and HLA in healthy donors. Overall study findings and caveats: Based on reports, TCR beta sequences accurately predicted HLA-A and HLA-B alleles for most subjects. Later on, an analysis tied 15,000 to 20,000 TCR beta sequences to HLA alleles at 0.05 false discovery rate. It emerged from a later analysis that several of the most significant clusters appeared to be linked to common viral pathogens.

In regard to this clone: The antigen remains unidentified.

It was with 60 Vbeta and 13 Jbeta primers that the PCR ran. Sequencing used immunoSEQ multiplex PCR; TCRdb keeps in-frame clones, though not all of them. Here the sample spans 150,000 to 200,000 clones, about 80% being singletons. CDR1 is SGHRS and CDR2 is YFSETQ in the germline V gene. The trim removed 2 bases at V and 2 bases at J, leaving 9 bases unmatched. The CDR3 extends over 18 amino acids. The clonotype originates from a boy aged 5-17 years in good health and CMV-seronegative. The rearrangement joins TRBV5-1 to TRBJ2-7; 14 positions match TRBD2. The sequenced material came from PBMCs. This CDR3 reads CASSLHTGTSGSTYEQYF. The CDR3 DNA sequence: TGCGCCAGCAGCTTACACACCGGGACTAGCGGGAGTACCTACGAGCAGTACTTC.